This T cell receptor beta chain was documented in a study of T cell clonotyping in hematopoietic cell transplantation. Study at large: Pretransplant recipient samples were taken after cytoreduction.

Study-wide results and limits: Cells were unsorted, so CD4 and CD8 contributions were not separated. Graft donor and pretransplant recipient Inverse Simpson Index values predicted broader posttransplant TCR diversity.

As to time point: recipient sample about 28 days before transplant, after cytoreduction. Recipients were bled about 28 days pretransplant and at posttransplant days 30, 100, 180. Assay used: immunoSEQ multiplex PCR; TCRdb lists only in-frame clones, some missing. The table lists about 16,000 clones, roughly 93% of them singletons, with approximately 1.8% in the top ten. With regard to this clone: Its specificity is unknown.

This receptor was obtained from a man aged 18 to 35 with biphenotypic leukemia. Some clones in this sample may be carry-over from other donors' samples. The source was peripheral blood mononuclear cells, collected before stem cell transplant.

The CDR3 is CASSLVTQGLMNTEAFF. For the CDR3, the DNA is TGTGCCAGCAGTTTAGTAACGCAGGGGCTGATGAACACTGAAGCTTTCTTT. V and J are TRBV28 and TRBJ1-1; the D gene is possibly TRBD1 (6 bases). V dropped 2 bases and J dropped 0 bases, with 16 bases sitting between them. Germline-derived CDR1 and CDR2 are MDHEN and SYDVKM. The CDR3 is 17 residues long.